The entry that follows covers one T cell receptor (beta chain) sequence. The data stem from a study of blood T cell repertoires in COVID-19. This table comes from immunoSEQ multiplex PCR, and its TCRdb copy is limited to in-frame clones, with some not included. The data show fewer than 250,000 clones, around 84% seen once. The TCR comes from a human donor in a cohort sampled during active COVID-19. The sequenced material came from peripheral blood.

This CDR3 reads CASSQTGWGVDETQYF. The CDR3 DNA follows: TGTGCCAGCAGCCAGACAGGGTGGGGAGTAGACGAAACCCAGTACTTC. The chain couples TRBV2 to TRBJ2-5; 7 bases map to TRBD1. Trimming took 6 bases from V and 8 from J; bases not matched to a gene: 18. The CDR3 sequence is 16 residues long. Germline V gene sequence: CDR1 SNHLY, CDR2 FYNNEI.